The entry below gives a single TCR beta chain sequence along with its context. It has no known antigen specificity. No much larger clonotype is one base removed from it; base qualities were not supplied. Other DNA sequences from this sample encode an identical CDR3 as well. The sample comes from a study of shared clonotypes between healthy human individuals (TCRdb year 2020). For the study in its entirety: The cohort included three men and a couple of women between 18 and 49 years of age. Per donor, three plates each were used for CD4 naive and CD4 memory, two for CD8 naive, and one for CD8 memory. To estimate repertoire size and how much clonotypes are shared between individuals, the study performed deep sequencing of blood TCR repertoires from roughly five healthy adults. To increase sequencing depth and limit assay-specific biases, TCR repertoire library preparation and sequencing were carried out by different laboratories using diverse techniques. Each donor's leukapheresis produced roughly between roughly 0.9 and 8.9 billion PBMCs.

Using the deep immunoSEQ assay, multiplex PCR amplified TCR CDR3 regions from genomic DNA. Extracted genomic DNA from each cell subset was distributed evenly across all wells of several immunoSEQ 96-well plates, and each plate was treated as a replicate. For sorted subsets, each replicate PCR was loaded with roughly 200 ng genomic DNA, equivalent to about 30,000 T cell genomes. Purified libraries were measured with a Qubit 3.0 fluorometer, size-checked on a Bioanalyzer 2100, and measured again with the KAPA Library Quantification kit. Every immunoSEQ 96-well plate was sequenced on a separate single-read 150-cycle Illumina NextSeq 550 flow cell. Processing in the source paper ran as follows. Because the immunoSEQ output held only junctional sequences and lacked quality scores, the filtering could not match the filtering applied to full-length reads. To assign V/J genes and CDR3, sequences were annotated using PyIR, a Python wrapper for IgBLAST v1.9, with IMGT germline references. Reads were filtered out if the reads had weak V/J assignments (E-value above 1e-6), no CDR3, stop codons, out-of-frame junctions, or ambiguous translated residues. V3J clonotypes were defined as sequences sharing the same inferred V gene, J gene, and CDR3 amino acid sequence. Percentage overlap between repertoires was calculated by dividing the number of shared unique clonotypes by the size of the smaller repertoire. Repertoire richness was assessed with RTK rarefaction, the Chao1 estimator, and Recon v2.1 estimates of unobserved clonotypes. OLGA was used to compute generation probabilities for all TCRbeta clonotypes that the gDNA method yielded from a handful of donors. In its TCRdb copy, this immuneACCESS table keeps in-frame sequences only and misses some clones. Where compared with another copy, unresolved V genes explain less than half of these, and the others have no known cause. For V, J and clone size, that table is used; D and trimming come from the DNA. For this sample there are 560,000 or so clones; 95% to 96% appear just once. About 0.12% of the sample is held by the ten biggest clonotypes.

CDR1 and CDR2 (MNHEY, SMNVEV) derive from the germline V gene (reference sequence). Relative to germline, V is 3 bases shorter and J is 3 bases shorter, with 9 bases between their ends. CDR3 length: 13 amino acids, cysteine to phenylalanine. The kept DNA is CDR3 alone, 39 bases in frame from the first base. Beyond this particular receptor, the publication reports: Only blood was sampled, and tissue TCR repertoires likely differ from those in blood. When several donors were compared, the shared fraction of clonotypes was around 5% for naive CD4, approximately 3.5% for naive CD8, roughly 2.5% for memory CD4, and about 0.36% for memory CD8. Because the study included only a small number of donors, the genetic and exposure-history diversity represented was limited. Estimated clonotype richness was generally larger for naive than for memory subsets. Clonotypes shared by all four sorted-subset donors showed higher generation probabilities than non-shared clonotypes. Even with the large sequencing depth, rarefaction of the sorted-subset datasets indicated that sequencing was incomplete. Based on pairwise subsampling, the degree of clonotype sharing among donors was expected to be affected by sequencing depth.

CD8 naive samples were CD45RO-negative cells positively selected for CCR7, giving a CD45RA+CCR7+ population that excluded TemRA cells. Healthy HIV-negative adults with no recently reported acute infections or vaccinations were included as donors. Only Caucasian adults living in Nashville, Tennessee, USA were represented among the donors. Blood was collected by leukapheresis, and PBMCs were isolated by Ficoll-Histopaque density gradient centrifugation and then cryopreserved in liquid nitrogen vapor phase. Purity and quantity of every magnetically sorted T cell population were checked by analytical flow cytometry. Each sorted fraction had its genomic DNA isolated and then quantified by UV absorbance on a Nanodrop 2000c.

The sequencing sample was made of naive CD8+ T cells sorted from blood. This specimen's cell subset or site label, interpreted: CD45RA+CCR7+. The V gene is TRBV27 and the J gene is TRBJ2-7; the D gene assignment is ambiguous. This clonotype was sampled from a woman aged 25-40 years in good health. The DNA is as follows: TGTGCCAGCAGTTTGGGCCCCAACTACGAGCAGTACTTC. It translates as CASSLGPNYEQYF.